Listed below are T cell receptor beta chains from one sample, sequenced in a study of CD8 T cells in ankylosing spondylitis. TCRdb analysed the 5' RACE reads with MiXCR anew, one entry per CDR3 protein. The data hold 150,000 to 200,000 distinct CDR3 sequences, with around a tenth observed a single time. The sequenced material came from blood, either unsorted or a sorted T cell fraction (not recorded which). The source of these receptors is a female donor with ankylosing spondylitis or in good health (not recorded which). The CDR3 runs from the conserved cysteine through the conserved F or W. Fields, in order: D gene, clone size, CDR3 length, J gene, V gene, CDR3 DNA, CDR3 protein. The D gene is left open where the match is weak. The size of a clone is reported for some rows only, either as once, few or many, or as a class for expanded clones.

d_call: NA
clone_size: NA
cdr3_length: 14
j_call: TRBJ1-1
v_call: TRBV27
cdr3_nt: TGTGCCAGCACTCTAAACAGCATGAACACTGAAGCTTTCTTT
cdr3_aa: CASTLNSMNTEAFF

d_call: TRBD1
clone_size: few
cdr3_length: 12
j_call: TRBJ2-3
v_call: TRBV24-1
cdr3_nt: TGTGCCACCAGTGCACAGGGGGATACGCAGTATTTT
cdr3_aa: CATSAQGDTQYF

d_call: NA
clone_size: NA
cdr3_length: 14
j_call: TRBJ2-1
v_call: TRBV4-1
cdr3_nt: TGCGCCAGCAGCCAAGGTCTACCGGGCAATGAGCAGTTCTTC
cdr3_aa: CASSQGLPGNEQFF

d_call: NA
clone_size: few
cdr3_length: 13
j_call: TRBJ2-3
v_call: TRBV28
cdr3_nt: TGTGCCAGCAGTTTTAGGCCCCCGGTAATCGGGTATTTT
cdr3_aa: CASSFRPPVIGYF

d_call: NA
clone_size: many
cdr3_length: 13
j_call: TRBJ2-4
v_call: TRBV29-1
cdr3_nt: TGCAGCGCCATACAGTCCCCCAAAAACATTCAGTACTTC
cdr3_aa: CSAIQSPKNIQYF

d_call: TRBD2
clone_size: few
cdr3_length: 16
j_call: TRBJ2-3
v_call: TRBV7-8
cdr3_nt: TGTGCCAGCAGTCCAACGAGCGGGAGGCCCCCAGATACGCAGTATTTT
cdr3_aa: CASSPTSGRPPDTQYF

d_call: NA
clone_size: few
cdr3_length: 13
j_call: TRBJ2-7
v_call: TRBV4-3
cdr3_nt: TGCGCCAGCAGCCAAGACAGCGCCTACGAGCAGTACTTC
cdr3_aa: CASSQDSAYEQYF

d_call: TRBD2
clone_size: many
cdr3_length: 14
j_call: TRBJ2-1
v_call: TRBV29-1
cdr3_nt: TGCAGCGTTGAAGGGCTAGCGGTAAACAATGAGCAGTTCTTC
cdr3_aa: CSVEGLAVNNEQFF

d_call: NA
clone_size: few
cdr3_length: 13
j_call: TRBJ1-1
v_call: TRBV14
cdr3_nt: TGTGCCAGCAGCCTCTTCGGGACGGCAGAAGCTTTCTTT
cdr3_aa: CASSLFGTAEAFF

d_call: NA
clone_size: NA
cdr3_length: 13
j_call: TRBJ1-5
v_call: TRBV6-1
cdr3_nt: TGTGCCAGCAGTGAAGGAGCCAAGGGGCCCCAGCATTTT
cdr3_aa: CASSEGAKGPQHF

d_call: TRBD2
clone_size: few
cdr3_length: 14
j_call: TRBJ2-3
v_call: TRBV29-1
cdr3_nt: TGCAGCGTCTTTGCGGGAGGGTACACAGATACGCAGTATTTT
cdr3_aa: CSVFAGGYTDTQYF

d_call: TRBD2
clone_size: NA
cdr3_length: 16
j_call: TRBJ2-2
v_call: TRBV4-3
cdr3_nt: TGCGCCAGCAGCCAAGATTGGGCCAGCGGGGCCGGGGAGCTGTTTTTT
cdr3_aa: CASSQDWASGAGELFF

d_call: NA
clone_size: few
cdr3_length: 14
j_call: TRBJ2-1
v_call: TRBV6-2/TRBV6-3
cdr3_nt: TGTGCCAGCAGCGAGGATCTCTATTACAATGAGCAGTTCTTC
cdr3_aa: CASSEDLYYNEQFF

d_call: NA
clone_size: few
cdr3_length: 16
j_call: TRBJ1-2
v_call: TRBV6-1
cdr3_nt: TGTGCCAGCAGTGAAGCCTTGAAGAGTACCTACTATGGCTACACCTTC
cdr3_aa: CASSEALKSTYYGYTF

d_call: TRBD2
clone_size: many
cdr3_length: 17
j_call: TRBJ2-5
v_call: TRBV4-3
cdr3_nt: TGCGCCAGCAGCCAAGATCGGGGTCTAGCGGGCATAGAGACCCAGTACTTC
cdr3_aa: CASSQDRGLAGIETQYF

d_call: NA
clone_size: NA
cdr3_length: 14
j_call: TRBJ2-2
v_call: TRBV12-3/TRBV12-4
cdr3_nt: TGTGCCAGCAGTTTTTCCTCCCTGAGCGGGGAGCTGTTTTTT
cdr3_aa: CASSFSSLSGELFF

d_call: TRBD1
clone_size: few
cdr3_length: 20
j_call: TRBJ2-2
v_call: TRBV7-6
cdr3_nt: TGTGCCAGCAGCTTAGCGTACCCCTTCTGGAACAGGGGGCTAAGCGGGGAGCTGTTTTTT
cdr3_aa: CASSLAYPFWNRGLSGELFF

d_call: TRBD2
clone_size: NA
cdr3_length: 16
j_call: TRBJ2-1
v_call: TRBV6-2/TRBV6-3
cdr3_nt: TGTGCCAGCAGTTACGGGGGACTAGCGGGTTCCAATGAGCAGTTCTTC
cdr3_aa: CASSYGGLAGSNEQFF

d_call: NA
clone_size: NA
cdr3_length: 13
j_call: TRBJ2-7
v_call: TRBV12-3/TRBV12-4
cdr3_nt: TGTGCCAGCAGCCCGACGACAGGAAACGAGCAGTACTTC
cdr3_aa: CASSPTTGNEQYF

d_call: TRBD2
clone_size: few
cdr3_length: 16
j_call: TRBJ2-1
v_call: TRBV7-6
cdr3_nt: TGTGCCAGCAGCCGACTAGCGGAGAGCTCCTACAATGAGCAGTTCTTC
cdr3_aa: CASSRLAESSYNEQFF

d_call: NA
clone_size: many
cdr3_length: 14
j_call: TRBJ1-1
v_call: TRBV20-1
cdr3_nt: TGCAGTGCTAGGACAGTTGAGGGAAACACTGAAGCTTTCTTT
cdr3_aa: CSARTVEGNTEAFF

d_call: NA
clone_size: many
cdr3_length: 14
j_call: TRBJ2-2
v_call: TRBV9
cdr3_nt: TGTGCCAGCAGCGCCGCTGTATCCACCGGGGAGCTGTTTTTT
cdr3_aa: CASSAAVSTGELFF

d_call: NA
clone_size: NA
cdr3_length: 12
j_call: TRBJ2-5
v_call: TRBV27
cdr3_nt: TGTGCCAGCAGTCCAGAGGGAGAGACCCAGTACTTC
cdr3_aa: CASSPEGETQYF

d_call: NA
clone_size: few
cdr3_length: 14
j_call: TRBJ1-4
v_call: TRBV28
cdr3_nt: TGTGCCAGCAGTCCGGGGGGATATAATGAAAAACTGTTTTTT
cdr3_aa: CASSPGGYNEKLFF

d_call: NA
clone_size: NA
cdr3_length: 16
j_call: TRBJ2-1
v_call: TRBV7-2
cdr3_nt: TGTGCCAGCAGCTTAGCGGGGCATAGCTCCTACAATGAGCAGTTCTTC
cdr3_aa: CASSLAGHSSYNEQFF

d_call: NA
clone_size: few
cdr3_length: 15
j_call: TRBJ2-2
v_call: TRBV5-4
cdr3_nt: TGTGCCAGCAGCTTGGCTGTCGGGATGACCGGGGAGCTGTTTTTT
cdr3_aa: CASSLAVGMTGELFF

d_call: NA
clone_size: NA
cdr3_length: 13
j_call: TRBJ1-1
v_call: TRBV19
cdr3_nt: TGTGCCAGTAGTATCAGAGGGTTCCCTGAAGCTTTCTTT
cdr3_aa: CASSIRGFPEAFF

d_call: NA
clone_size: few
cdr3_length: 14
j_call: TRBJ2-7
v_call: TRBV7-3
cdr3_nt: TGTGCCAGCAGCTTAACTCAGTACATCTACGAGCAGTACTTC
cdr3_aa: CASSLTQYIYEQYF

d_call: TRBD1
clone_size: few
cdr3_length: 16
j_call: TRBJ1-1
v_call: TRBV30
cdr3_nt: TGTGCCTGGAGTGTACGTAGGACAGGCAGCAGCACTGAAGCTTTCTTT
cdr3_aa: CAWSVRRTGSSTEAFF

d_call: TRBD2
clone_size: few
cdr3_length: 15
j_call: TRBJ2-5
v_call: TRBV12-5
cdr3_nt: TGTGCTCTCCAGGGGACAGCGGGAGGGTTAGAGACCCAGTACTTC
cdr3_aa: CALQGTAGGLETQYF

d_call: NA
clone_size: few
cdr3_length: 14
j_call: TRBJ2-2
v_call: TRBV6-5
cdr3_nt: TGTGCCAGCAGTTACTCCGTATCCACCGGGGAGCTGTTTTTT
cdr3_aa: CASSYSVSTGELFF

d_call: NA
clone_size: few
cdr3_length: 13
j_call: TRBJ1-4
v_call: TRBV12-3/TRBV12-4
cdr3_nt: TGTGCCAGCAGCCTTGCAACTAATGAAAAACTGTTTTTT
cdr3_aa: CASSLATNEKLFF

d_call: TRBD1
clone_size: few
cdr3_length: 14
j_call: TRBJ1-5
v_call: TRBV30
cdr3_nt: TGTGCCTGGAGTCCAGGACAGGGTGCTCAGCCCCAGCATTTT
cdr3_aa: CAWSPGQGAQPQHF

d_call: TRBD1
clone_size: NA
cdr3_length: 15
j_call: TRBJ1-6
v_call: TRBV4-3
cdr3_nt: TGCGCCAGCAGCCAGCGCGGACAGGTCAATTCACCCCTCCACTTT
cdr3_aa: CASSQRGQVNSPLHF

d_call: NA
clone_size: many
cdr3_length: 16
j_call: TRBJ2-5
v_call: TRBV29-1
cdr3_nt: TGCAGCGTTGTGGGAGCGGTTTGGAGTTTAGGAGAGACCCAGTACTTC
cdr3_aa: CSVVGAVWSLGETQYF

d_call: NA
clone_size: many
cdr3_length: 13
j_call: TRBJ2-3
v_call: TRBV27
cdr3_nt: TGTGCCAGCTTACATGGGGGATTAGATACGCAGTATTTT
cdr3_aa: CASLHGGLDTQYF

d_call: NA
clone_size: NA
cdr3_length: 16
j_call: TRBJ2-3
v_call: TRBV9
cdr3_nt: TGTGCCAGCAGCGTAGGAAGTGTCGGTAGCACAGATACGCAGTATTTT
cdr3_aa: CASSVGSVGSTDTQYF

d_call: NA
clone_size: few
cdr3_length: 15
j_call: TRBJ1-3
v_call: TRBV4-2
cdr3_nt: TGTGCCAGCAGCCAACTTGAACCCTCTGGAAACACCATATATTTT
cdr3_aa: CASSQLEPSGNTIYF

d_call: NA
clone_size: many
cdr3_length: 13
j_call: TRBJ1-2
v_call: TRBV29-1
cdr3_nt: TGCAGCGTTAGGCCAGAATCTAACTATGGCTACACCTTC
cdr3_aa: CSVRPESNYGYTF

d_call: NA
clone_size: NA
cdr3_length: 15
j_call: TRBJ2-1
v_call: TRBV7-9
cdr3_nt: TGTGCCAGCAGCTTAGCCCCAATAGGGTGGAATGAGCAGTTCTTC
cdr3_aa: CASSLAPIGWNEQFF

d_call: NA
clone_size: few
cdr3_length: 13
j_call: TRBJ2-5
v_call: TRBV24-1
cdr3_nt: TGTGCCACCAGTGGACGGAACCAAGAGACCCAGTACTTC
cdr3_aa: CATSGRNQETQYF

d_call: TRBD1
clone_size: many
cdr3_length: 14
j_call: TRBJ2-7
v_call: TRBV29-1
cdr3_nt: TGCAGCGTTGAAGAGGACAGGGAATCCTACGAGCAGTACTTC
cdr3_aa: CSVEEDRESYEQYF

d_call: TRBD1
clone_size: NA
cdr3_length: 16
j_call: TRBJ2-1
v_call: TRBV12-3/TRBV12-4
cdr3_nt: TGTGCCAGCAGTCTCCCCGTGGACAGGGTTGGGGTTGAGCAGTTCTTC
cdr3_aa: CASSLPVDRVGVEQFF